The clone carrying this T cell receptor (beta chain) was counted only a few times. Antigen: not known. This sample was taken from a study of blood T cells in healthy people across ages. Study results and caveats: Unsorted PBMC material precluded a definitive naive versus antigen-experienced comparison.

Trimming pared 0 bases from V and 4 bases from J, leaving 18 bases between. The CDR3 has 17 residues. Germline V lookup: CDR1 MNHEY, CDR2 SVGAGI. Donors gave roughly 10 milliliters of peripheral blood apiece. The use of a sample-barcoded 5' primer and a J-beta primer mix characterized a second PCR of roughly 6 to 12 cycles. One entry per CDR3 protein results from TCRdb running MiXCR on the 5' RACE reads. The data hold 500,000 to 600,000 distinct CDR3 sequences, with roughly 29% observed a single time. The sample consisted of blood. This clonotype was sampled from a woman aged 70-85 years in good health. V and J are TRBV6-5 and TRBJ2-5, with a tentative D call TRBD1 (6 bases). The CDR3, as DNA: TGTGCCAGCAGTTACTCGTGGGCCAGGGGTGGTCGAGAGACCCAGTACTTC. Protein product: CASSYSWARGGRETQYF.